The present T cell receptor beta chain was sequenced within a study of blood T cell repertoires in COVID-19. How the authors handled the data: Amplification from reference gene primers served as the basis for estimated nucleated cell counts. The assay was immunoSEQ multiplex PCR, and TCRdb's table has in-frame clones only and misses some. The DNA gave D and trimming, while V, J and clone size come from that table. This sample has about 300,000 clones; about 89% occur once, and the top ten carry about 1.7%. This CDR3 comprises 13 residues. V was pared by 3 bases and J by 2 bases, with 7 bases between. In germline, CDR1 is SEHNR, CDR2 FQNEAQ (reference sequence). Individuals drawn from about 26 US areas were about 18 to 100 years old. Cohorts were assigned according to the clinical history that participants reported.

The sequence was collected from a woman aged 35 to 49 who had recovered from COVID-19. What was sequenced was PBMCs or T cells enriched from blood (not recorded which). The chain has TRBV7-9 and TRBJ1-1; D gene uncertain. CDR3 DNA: TGTGCCAGCAGCTTCCAGTTCAACACTGAAGCTTTCTTT. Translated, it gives CASSFQFNTEAFF.